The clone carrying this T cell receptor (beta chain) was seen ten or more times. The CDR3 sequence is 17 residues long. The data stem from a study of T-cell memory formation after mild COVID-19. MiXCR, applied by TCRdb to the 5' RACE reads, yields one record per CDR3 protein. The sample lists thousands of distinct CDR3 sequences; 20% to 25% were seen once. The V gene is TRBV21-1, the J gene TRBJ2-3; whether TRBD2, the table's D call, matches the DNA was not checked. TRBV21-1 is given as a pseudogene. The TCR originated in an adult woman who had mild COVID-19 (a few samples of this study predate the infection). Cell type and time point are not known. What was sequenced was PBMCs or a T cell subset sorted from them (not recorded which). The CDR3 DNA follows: TGTGCCAGCAGCAAATCCGCCCGGGACTTGCGTGTGGATACGCAGTATTTT. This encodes CASSKSARDLRVDTQYF.